This T cell receptor beta chain was captured by sequencing in a study of blood T cell repertoires in COVID-19. Study information: The study drew acute and convalescent COVID-19 samples from the United States, Italy and Spain. T cells, B-cell-depleted T cells, or PBMCs supplied cDNA or gDNA.

The CDR3 extends over 16 amino acids. CDR1 is SSHAT and CDR2 is FNYEAQ in the germline V gene (reference sequence). Methods used by the authors: Amplified reference gene primers provided the basis for estimating nucleated cell counts. Using immunoSEQ multiplex PCR, the repertoire was profiled, and TCRdb retains in-frame clones only, with some absent. Clone size and the V and J calls come from that table; the DNA yielded D and trimming. The sample holds approximately 180,000 clones, 88% seen once. Points on this clone: One end of the junction does not line up with germline, which may come from a read error.

The material sequenced was peripheral blood. The TCR originated in a human donor in a cohort sampled during active COVID-19. This chain connects TRBV7-7 to TRBJ2-5, with 12 bases matching TRBD2. The DNA for the CDR3 is TGTGCTAGCAGCTCAGGCGGACTAGCGGGGAAAGAGACCCAGTACTTC. Translated: CASSSGGLAGKETQYF.